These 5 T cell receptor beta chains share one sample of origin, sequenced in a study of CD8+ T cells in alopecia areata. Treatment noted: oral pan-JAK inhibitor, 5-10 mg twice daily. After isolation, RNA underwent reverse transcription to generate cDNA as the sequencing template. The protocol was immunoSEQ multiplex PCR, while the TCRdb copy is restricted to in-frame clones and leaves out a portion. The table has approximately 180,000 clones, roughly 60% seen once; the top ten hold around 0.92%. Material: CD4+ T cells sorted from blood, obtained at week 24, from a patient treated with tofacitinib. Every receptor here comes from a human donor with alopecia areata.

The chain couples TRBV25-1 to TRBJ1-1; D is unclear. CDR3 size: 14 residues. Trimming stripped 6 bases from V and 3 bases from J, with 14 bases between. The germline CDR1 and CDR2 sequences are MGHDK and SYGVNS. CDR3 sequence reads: CASRPIGGYTEAFF. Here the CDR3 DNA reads TGTGCCAGCAGACCGATCGGCGGATACACTGAAGCTTTCTTT.

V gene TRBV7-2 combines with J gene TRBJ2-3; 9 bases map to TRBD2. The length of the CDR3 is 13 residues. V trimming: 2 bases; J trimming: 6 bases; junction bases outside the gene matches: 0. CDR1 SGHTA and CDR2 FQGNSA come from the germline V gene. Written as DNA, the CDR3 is TGTGCCAGCAGCTTAAGCGGGGGGGATACGCAGTATTTT. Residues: CASSLSGGDTQYF.

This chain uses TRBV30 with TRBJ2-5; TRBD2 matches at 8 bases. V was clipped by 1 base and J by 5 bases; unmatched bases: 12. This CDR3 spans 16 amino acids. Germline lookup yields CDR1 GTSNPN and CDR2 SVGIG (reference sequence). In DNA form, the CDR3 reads TGTGCCTGGAGTGAAGGAGCGTCGGGGGGGCCTGAGACCCAGTACTTC. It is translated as CAWSEGASGGPETQYF.

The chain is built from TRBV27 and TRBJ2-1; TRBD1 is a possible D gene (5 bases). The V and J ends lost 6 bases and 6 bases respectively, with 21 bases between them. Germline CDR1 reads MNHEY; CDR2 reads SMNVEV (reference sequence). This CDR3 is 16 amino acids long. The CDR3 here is CASRPLTGEWGNEQFF. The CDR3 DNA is TGTGCCAGCAGGCCACTAACAGGTGAATGGGGCAATGAGCAGTTCTTC.

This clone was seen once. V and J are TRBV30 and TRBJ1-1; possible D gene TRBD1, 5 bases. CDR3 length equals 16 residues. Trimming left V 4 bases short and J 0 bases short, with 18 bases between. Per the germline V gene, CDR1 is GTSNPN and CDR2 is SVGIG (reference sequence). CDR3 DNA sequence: TGTGCCTGGAACCCACCCCGGGGAGGGGTGAACACTGAAGCTTTCTTT. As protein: CAWNPPRGGVNTEAFF.